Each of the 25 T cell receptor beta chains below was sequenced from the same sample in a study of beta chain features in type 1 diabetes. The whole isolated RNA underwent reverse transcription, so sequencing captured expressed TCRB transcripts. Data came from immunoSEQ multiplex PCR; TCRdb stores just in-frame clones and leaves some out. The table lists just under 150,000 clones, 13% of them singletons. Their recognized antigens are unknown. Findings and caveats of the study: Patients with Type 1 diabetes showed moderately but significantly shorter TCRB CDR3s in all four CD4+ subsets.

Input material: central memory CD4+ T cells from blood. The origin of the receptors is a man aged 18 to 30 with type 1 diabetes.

CDR3 protein: CASSQTSGGSTDTQYF. CDR3 nucleotides: TGCGCCAGCAGCCAAACTAGCGGGGGTAGCACAGATACGCAGTATTTT. The chain recombines TRBV5-1 with TRBJ2-3, with TRBD2 matching over 11 bases. With V trimmed by 4 bases and J by 0 bases, 4 bases remained unmatched. Per germline, CDR1 SGHRS and CDR2 YFSETQ. The CDR3 runs to 16 residues. Variable domain in full (rest from reference TRBV5-1 and TRBJ2-3): KAGVTQTPRYLIKTRGQQVTLSCSPISGHRSVSWYQQTPGQGLQFLFEYFSETQRNKGNFPGRFSGRQFSNSRSEMNVSTLELGDSALYLCASSQTSGGSTDTQYFGPGTRLTVL.

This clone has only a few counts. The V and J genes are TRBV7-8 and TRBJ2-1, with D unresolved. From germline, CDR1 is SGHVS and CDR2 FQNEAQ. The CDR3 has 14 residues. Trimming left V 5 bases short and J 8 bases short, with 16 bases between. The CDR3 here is CASSPIAANDEQFF. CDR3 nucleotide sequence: TGTGCCAGCAGCCCCATCGCAGCGAACGATGAGCAGTTCTTC.

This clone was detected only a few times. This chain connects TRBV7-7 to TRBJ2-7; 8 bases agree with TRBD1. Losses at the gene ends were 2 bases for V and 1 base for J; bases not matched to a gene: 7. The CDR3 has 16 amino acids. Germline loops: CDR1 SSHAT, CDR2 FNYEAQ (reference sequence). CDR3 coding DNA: TGTGCCAGCAGCTTAACCCTGGACAGGGTTTCCTACGAGCAGTACTTC. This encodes CASSLTLDRVSYEQYF.

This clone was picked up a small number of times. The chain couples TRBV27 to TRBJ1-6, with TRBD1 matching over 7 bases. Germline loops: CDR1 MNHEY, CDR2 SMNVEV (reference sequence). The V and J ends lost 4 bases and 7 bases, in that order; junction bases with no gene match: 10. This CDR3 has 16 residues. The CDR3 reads CASSWAGGSKNSPLHF. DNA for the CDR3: TGTGCCAGCAGTTGGGCAGGGGGTTCGAAGAATTCACCCCTCCACTTT.

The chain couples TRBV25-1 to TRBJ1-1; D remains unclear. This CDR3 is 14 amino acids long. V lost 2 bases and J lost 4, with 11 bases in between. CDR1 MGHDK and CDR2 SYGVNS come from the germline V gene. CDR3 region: CASSEQFEGTEAFF. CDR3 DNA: TGTGCCAGCAGTGAACAATTTGAAGGCACTGAAGCTTTCTTT.

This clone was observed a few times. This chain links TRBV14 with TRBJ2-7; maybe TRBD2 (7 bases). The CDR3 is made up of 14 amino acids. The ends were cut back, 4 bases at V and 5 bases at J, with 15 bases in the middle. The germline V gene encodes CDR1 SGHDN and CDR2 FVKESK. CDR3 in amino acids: CASSPPGGGNEQYF. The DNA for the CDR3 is TGTGCCAGCAGCCCCCCTGGGGGGGGCAACGAGCAGTACTTC.

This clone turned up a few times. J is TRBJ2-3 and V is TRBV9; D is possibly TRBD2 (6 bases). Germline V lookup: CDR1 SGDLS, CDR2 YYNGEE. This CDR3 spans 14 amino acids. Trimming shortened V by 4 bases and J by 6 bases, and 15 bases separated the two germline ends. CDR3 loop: CASSSRDLQDTQYF. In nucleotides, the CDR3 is TGTGCCAGCAGCTCCCGGGACTTGCAGGATACGCAGTATTTT.

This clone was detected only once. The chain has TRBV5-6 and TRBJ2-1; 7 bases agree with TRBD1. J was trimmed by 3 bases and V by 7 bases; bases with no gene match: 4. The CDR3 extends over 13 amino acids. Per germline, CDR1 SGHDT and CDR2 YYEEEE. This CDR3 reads CASGSGGYNEQFF. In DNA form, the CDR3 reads TGTGCCAGCGGATCAGGGGGCTACAATGAGCAGTTCTTC.

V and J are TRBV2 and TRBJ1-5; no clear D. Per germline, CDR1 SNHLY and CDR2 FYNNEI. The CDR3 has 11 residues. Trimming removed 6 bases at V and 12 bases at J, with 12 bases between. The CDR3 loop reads CASSVTGFQHF. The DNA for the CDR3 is TGTGCCAGCAGCGTAACGGGGTTCCAGCATTTT.

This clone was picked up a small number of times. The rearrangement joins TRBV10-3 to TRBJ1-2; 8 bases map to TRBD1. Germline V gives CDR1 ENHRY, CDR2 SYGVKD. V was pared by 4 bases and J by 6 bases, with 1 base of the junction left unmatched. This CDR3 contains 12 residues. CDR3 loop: CAISGQGNGYTF. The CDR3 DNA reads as TGTGCCATCAGTGGACAGGGGAATGGCTACACCTTC.

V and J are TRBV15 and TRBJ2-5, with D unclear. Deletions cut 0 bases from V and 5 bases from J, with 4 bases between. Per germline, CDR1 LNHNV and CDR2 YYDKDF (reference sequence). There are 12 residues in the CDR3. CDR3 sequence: CATSRDGETQYF. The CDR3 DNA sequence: TGTGCCACCAGCAGAGATGGCGAGACCCAGTACTTC.

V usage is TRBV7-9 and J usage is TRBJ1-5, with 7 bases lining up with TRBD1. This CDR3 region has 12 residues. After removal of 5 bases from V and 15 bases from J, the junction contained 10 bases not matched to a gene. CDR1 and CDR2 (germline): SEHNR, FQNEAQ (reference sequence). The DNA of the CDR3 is TGTGCCAGCAGCCCCCCCGGGACAGTGATGCATTTT. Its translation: CASSPPGTVMHF.

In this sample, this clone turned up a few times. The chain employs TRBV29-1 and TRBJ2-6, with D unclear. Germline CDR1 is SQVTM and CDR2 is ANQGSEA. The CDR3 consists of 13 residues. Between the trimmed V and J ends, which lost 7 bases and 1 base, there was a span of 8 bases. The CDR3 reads CSGDTSGANVLTF. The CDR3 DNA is TGCAGCGGTGATACTTCTGGGGCCAACGTCCTGACTTTC.

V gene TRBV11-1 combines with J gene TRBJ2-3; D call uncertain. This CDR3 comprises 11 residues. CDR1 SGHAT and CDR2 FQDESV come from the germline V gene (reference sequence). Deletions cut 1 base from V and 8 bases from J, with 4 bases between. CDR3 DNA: TGTGCCAGCAGCTTAGGCGGTACGCAGTATTTT. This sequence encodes CASSLGGTQYF.

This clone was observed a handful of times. CDR3 amino acids: CASSARPSMGEKLFF. Written as DNA, the CDR3 is TGTGCCAGCAGTGCACGACCTTCGATGGGTGAAAAACTGTTTTTT. The chain combines TRBV6-1 with TRBJ1-4; D remains unclear. CDR3 length equals 15 residues. V lost 4 bases and J 7 bases, leaving 16 bases between the germline ends. CDR1 is MNHNS, CDR2 SASEGT, per germline.

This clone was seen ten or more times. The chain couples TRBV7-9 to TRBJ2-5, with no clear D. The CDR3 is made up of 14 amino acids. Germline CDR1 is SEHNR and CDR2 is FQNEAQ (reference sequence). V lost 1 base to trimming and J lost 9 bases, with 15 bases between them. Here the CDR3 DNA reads TGTGCCAGCAGCTTAGTAGTTGAGAATTACGCCCAGTACTTC. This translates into CASSLVVENYAQYF.

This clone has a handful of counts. The CDR3 loop reads CAWSPGSNIQYF. CDR3 coding DNA: TGTGCCTGGAGCCCAGGGTCAAACATTCAGTACTTC. The genes are TRBV30 and TRBJ2-4; the D gene is possibly TRBD1 (5 bases). Trimming removed 3 bases from V and 6 bases from J, with 9 bases in between. Germline-derived CDR1 and CDR2 are GTSNPN and SVGIG (reference sequence). CDR3 length: 12 residues. The full variable domain, in which reference TRBV30 and TRBJ2-4 provide the parts outside the CDR3, is SQTIHQWPATLVQPVGSPLSLECTVEGTSNPNLYWYRQAAGRGLQLLFYSVGIGQISSEVPQNLSASRPQDRQFILSSKKLLLSDSGFYLCAWSPGSNIQYFGAGTRLSVL.

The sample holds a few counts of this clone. The CDR3 coding sequence is TGTGCCAGCACCTGGGGCCTTGCACCATATGGCTACACCTTC. Protein product: CASTWGLAPYGYTF. The chain uses TRBV5-6 and TRBJ1-2, with D perhaps TRBD1 (5 bases). CDR1 and CDR2 (germline): SGHDT, YYEEEE. Trimming pared 6 bases from V and 5 bases from J, leaving 17 bases between. The CDR3 spans 14 residues.

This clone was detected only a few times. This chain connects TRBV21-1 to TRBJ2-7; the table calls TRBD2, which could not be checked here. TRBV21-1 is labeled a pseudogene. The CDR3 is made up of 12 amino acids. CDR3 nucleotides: TGTGCCAGCAGCTCCAGAAAGAGGAAAAACTTATTC. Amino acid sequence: CASSSRKRKNLF.

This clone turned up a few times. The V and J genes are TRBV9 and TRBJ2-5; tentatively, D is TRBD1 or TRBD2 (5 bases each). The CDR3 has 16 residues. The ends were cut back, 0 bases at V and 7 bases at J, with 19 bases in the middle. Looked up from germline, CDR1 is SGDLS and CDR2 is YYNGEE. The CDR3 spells CASSVGGDREERTQYF. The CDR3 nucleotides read TGTGCCAGCAGCGTAGGTGGGGACCGAGAGGAAAGGACCCAGTACTTC.

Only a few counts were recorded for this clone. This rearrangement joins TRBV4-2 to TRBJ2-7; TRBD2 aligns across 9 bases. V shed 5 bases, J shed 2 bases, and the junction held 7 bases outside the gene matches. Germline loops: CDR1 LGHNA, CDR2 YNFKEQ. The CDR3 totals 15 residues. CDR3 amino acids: CASSSSGGSPYEQYF. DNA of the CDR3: TGTGCCAGCAGCTCGAGCGGGGGGTCACCCTACGAGCAGTACTTC.

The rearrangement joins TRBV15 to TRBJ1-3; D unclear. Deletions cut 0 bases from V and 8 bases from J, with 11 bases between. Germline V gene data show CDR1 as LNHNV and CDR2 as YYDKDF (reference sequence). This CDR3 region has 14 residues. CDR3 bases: TGTGCCACCAGCAGAGATCGACCGGTAGACACCATATATTTT. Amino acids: CATSRDRPVDTIYF.

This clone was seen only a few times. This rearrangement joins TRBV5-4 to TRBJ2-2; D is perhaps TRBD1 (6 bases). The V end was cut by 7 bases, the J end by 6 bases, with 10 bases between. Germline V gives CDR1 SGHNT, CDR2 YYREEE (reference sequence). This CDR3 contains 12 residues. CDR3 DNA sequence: TGTGCCAGCCACAGGGATGCCGGGGAGCTGTTTTTT. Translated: CASHRDAGELFF. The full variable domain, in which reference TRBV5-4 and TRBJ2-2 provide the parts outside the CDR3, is ETGVTQSPTHLIKTRGQQVTLRCSSQSGHNTVSWYQQALGQGPQFIFQYYREEENGRGNFPPRFSGLQFPNYSSELNVNALELDDSALYLCASHRDAGELFFGEGSRLTVL.

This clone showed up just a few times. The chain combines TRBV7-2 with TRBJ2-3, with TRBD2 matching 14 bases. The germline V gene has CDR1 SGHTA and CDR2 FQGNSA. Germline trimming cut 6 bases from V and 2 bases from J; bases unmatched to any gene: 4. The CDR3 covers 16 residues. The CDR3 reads CASRRTSGGLTDTQYF. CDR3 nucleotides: TGTGCCAGCAGGCGGACTAGCGGGGGGCTCACAGATACGCAGTATTTT.

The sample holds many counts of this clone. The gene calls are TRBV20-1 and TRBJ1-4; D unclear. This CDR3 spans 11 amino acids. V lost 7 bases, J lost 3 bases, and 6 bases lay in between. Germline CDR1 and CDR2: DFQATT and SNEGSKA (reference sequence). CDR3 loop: CSVTANEKLFF. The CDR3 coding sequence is TGCAGTGTAACAGCTAATGAAAAACTGTTTTTT.